This entry is about one T cell receptor (beta chain). The antigen remains undetermined. The data stem from a study of cytomegalovirus exposure and HLA in healthy donors. Both 60 Vbeta primers and 13 Jbeta primers went into the PCR. Clones were read by immunoSEQ multiplex PCR, and TCRdb kept only the in-frame ones, dropping some. The data hold about 140,000 clones, with approximately 82% observed a single time. Findings and caveats of the study: Prior analysis indicated that the majority of TCR beta V segments exhibited productivity approximately 87% or approximately 30% of the time. A later analysis found most CMV-associated TCR beta chains apparently HLA-restricted.

The TCR was taken from a man aged 25 to 40 in good health and CMV-seropositive. The sample was PBMCs.

The CDR3 reads CASSGVGVREQYF. The CDR3 coding sequence is TGTGCCAGTTCAGGGGTAGGAGTGAGGGAGCAGTACTTC. This rearrangement joins TRBV28 to TRBJ2-7, with a possible D match to TRBD1 (6 bases). The CDR3 spans 13 residues. With 9 bases removed from V and 7 bases from J, the gap between germline ends came to 19 bases. Per the germline V gene, CDR1 is MDHEN and CDR2 is SYDVKM.